These T cell receptor beta chains were read from a single sample in a study of high-grade serous ovarian cancer treatment subgroups. Produced via immunoSEQ multiplex PCR; TCRdb's table is partial and in-frame only. The sample consists of around 1,500 clones, under 70% of them appearing once. What was sequenced was tumor tissue. The receptors here all came from a human donor with high-grade serous ovarian cancer. Each CDR3 is given with its conserved first and last residue. A D gene is named only where the DNA matches it firmly. Not all rows give a size; the values are once, few, many and, for expanded clones, a class.

V gene	D gene	J gene	clone size	CDR3 DNA	CDR3 protein
TRBV5-1	.	TRBJ1-3	once	TGCGCCAGCAGCTTGGCCCCACCGGGGTCTGGAAACACCATATATTTT	CASSLAPPGSGNTIYF
TRBV25-1	TRBD1	TRBJ1-3	.	TGTGCCAGGACAGGGTTGCACTCGTGCTCTGGAAACACCATATATTTT	CARTGLHSCSGNTIYF
TRBV9	.	TRBJ1-2	few	TGTGCCAGCAGCGTAGGGACGGAGAACTATGGCTACACCTTC	CASSVGTENYGYTF
TRBV18	TRBD1	TRBJ1-2	few	TGTGCCAGCTCACCCGGGACAGCCGGGGGAATCTATGGCTACACCTTC	CASSPGTAGGIYGYTF
TRBV4-1	.	TRBJ2-4	once	TGCGCCAGCAGCCTCCCGGACAATAAAAACATTCAGTACTTC	CASSLPDNKNIQYF
TRBV5-4	.	TRBJ2-7	few	TGTGCCAGCAGCGTCTCCGGGACTTTCTACGAGCAGTACTTC	CASSVSGTFYEQYF
TRBV7-6	TRBD2	TRBJ2-2	.	TGTGCCAGCAGCTCCCAAGCGGGGGGGAACACCGGGGAGCTGTTTTTT	CASSSQAGGNTGELFF
TRBV30	.	TRBJ2-1	.	TGTGCCTGGGGTGTCATGGCCGGGGTGGTCAATGAGCAGTTCTTC	CAWGVMAGVVNEQFF
TRBV14	.	TRBJ2-5	few	TGTGCCAGCAGCCAGTCCCTAGTCGGGGTGGAGACCCAGTACTTC	CASSQSLVGVETQYF
TRBV7-9	.	TRBJ1-1	.	TGTGCCAGCAGCCCGACGGGGAGGAACACTGAAGCTTTCTTT	CASSPTGRNTEAFF
TRBV5-1	.	TRBJ2-5	large	TGCGCCAGCAGTATGATGAAAGAGACCCAGTACTTC	CASSMMKETQYF
TRBV30	.	TRBJ1-1	.	TGTGCCTGGGGGTCCGGACCCCAAGGGAACACTGAAGCTTTCTTT	CAWGSGPQGNTEAFF
TRBV15	.	TRBJ2-4	.	TGTGCCACAAGCTCGGGCGTCGGAAACATTCAGTACTTC	CATSSGVGNIQYF
TRBV18	.	TRBJ2-7	.	TGTGCCAGCTCACCTTTTATGGGGGTCGGCGAGCAGTACTTC	CASSPFMGVGEQYF
TRBV9	TRBD1	TRBJ2-3	.	TGTGCCAGCAGCGCCGGACAGGGGCCAGATACGCAGTATTTT	CASSAGQGPDTQYF
TRBV6-6	.	TRBJ1-1	once	TGTGCCAGCAGTTACAAGGGAAACACTGAAGCTTTCTTT	CASSYKGNTEAFF
TRBV9	.	TRBJ1-6	few	TGTGCCAGCAGCGTAGGGGTATATTCACCCCTCCACTTT	CASSVGVYSPLHF
TRBV5-6	.	TRBJ2-5	once	TGTGCCAGCAGCTTGGCGGCAGGGAAAAAGACCCAGTACTTC	CASSLAAGKKTQYF
TRBV28	.	TRBJ1-5	.	TGTGCCAGCAGTTACAATCAGCCCCAGCATTTT	CASSYNQPQHF
TRBV11-1	TRBD2	TRBJ2-1	.	TGTGCCAGCAGCTTAGCTAGCGGGGGCTACTACAATGAGCAGTTCTTC	CASSLASGGYYNEQFF
TRBV27	TRBD2	TRBJ2-3	.	TGTGCCAGCCGTAGCGGGGGGTTCACAGATACGCAGTATTTT	CASRSGGFTDTQYF
TRBV28	.	TRBJ2-7	few	TGTGCCAGCAGGATACCTTCGAGGGCCTACGAGCAGTACTTC	CASRIPSRAYEQYF
TRBV4-1	TRBD1	TRBJ2-2	.	TGCGCCAGCAGCGATCGACAGGGAACAACTACCGCGCTGATCACCGGGGAGCTGTTTTTT	CASSDRQGTTTALITGELFF
TRBV6-6	.	TRBJ2-5	.	TGTGCCAGCAGTTGGAGCCAAGAGACCCAGTACTTC	CASSWSQETQYF
TRBV7-9	.	TRBJ1-2	few	TGTGCCAGCAGCTTAGGCGTCTTGATCACCTTC	CASSLGVLITF
TRBV9	.	TRBJ2-3	.	TGTGCCAGCACCCCGGAGTCCAGCACAGATACGCAGTATTTT	CASTPESSTDTQYF
TRBV4-1	.	TRBJ2-7	.	TGCGCCAGCAGCCAAGATTGGCCAGGGCCCTACGAGCAGTACTTC	CASSQDWPGPYEQYF
TRBV5-1	TRBD1	TRBJ1-2	.	TGCGCCAGCAGCTCGGTGACAGGGAGCTATGGCTACACCTTC	CASSSVTGSYGYTF
TRBV2	TRBD2	TRBJ2-1	once	TGTGCCAGCAGTAGGGGACTAGCGGGAGACTACAATGAGCAGTTCTTC	CASSRGLAGDYNEQFF
TRBV4-2	TRBD1	TRBJ2-5	.	TGTGCCAGCAGCCAAGAGTCCACAGGGGAAGAGACCCAGTACTTC	CASSQESTGEETQYF
TRBV9	.	TRBJ2-3	.	TGTGCCAGCAGCGTAGAAGGCTTCTCTAGCACAGATACGCAGTATTTT	CASSVEGFSSTDTQYF
TRBV11-2	.	TRBJ2-1	.	TGTGCCAGCAGCGTTTTAGCGATTAACAATGAGCAGTTCTTC	CASSVLAINNEQFF
TRBV7-3	.	TRBJ2-1	.	TGTGCCAGCAGCTTAACCTTTGGCAGTTTCAATGAGCAGTTCTTC	CASSLTFGSFNEQFF
TRBV5-1	.	TRBJ2-1	.	TGCGCCAGCAGCTTGGGGGTCGATGAGCAGTTCTTC	CASSLGVDEQFF
TRBV29-1	TRBD2	TRBJ2-1	.	TGCAGCGTTGAAGATCGGGACTATCCAAACAATGAGCAGTTCTTC	CSVEDRDYPNNEQFF